This T cell receptor (beta chain) was sequenced during a study of tumor and adjacent non-tumor tissue in lung cancer. Study-wide findings and caveats: Tumor tissue had significantly higher TCR diversity than normal lung.

CDR1 and CDR2 from the germline V gene are SGHAT and FQNNGV. The CDR3 covers 15 residues. Deletions cut 5 bases from V and 2 bases from J, with 15 bases between. No cell sorting was done before RNA was extracted from the tissue. Chemotherapy-naive patients with new lung cancer underwent thoracic surgery in China, August–late 2014. The library came from three nested PCR rounds adapted from ARM-PCR protocols. TCRdb analysed the multiplex PCR reads with MiXCR anew, one entry per CDR3 protein. Counted here are roughly 200,000 distinct CDR3 sequences, 60% to 85% occurring once; the ten biggest clones make up under 30%. This clonotype has at least ten counts. Antigen specificity is unknown.

The clonotype was recovered from a man between 60 and 70 years old with non-small cell lung cancer. V usage is TRBV11-2 and J usage is TRBJ1-1; D remains unclear. The sample taken for sequencing was lung tumor tissue. DNA for the CDR3: TGTGCCAGCAGCCCCCGGAACAACCGTAACACTGAAGCTTTCTTT. Translated: CASSPRNNRNTEAFF.